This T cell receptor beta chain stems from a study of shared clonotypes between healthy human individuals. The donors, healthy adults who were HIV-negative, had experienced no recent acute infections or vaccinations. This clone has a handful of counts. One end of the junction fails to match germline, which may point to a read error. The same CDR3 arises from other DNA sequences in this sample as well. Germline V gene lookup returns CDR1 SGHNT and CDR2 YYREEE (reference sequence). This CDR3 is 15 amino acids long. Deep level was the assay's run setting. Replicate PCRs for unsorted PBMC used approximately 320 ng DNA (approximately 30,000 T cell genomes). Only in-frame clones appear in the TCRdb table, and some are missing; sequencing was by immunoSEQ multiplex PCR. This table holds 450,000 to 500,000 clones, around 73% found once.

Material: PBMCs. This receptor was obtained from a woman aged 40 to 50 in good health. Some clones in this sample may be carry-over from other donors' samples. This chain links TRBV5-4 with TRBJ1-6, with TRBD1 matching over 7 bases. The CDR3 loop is CASSLGGQYNSPLHF. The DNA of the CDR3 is TGCGCCAGCAGCTTGGGGGGACAGTATAATTCACCCCTCCACTTT.